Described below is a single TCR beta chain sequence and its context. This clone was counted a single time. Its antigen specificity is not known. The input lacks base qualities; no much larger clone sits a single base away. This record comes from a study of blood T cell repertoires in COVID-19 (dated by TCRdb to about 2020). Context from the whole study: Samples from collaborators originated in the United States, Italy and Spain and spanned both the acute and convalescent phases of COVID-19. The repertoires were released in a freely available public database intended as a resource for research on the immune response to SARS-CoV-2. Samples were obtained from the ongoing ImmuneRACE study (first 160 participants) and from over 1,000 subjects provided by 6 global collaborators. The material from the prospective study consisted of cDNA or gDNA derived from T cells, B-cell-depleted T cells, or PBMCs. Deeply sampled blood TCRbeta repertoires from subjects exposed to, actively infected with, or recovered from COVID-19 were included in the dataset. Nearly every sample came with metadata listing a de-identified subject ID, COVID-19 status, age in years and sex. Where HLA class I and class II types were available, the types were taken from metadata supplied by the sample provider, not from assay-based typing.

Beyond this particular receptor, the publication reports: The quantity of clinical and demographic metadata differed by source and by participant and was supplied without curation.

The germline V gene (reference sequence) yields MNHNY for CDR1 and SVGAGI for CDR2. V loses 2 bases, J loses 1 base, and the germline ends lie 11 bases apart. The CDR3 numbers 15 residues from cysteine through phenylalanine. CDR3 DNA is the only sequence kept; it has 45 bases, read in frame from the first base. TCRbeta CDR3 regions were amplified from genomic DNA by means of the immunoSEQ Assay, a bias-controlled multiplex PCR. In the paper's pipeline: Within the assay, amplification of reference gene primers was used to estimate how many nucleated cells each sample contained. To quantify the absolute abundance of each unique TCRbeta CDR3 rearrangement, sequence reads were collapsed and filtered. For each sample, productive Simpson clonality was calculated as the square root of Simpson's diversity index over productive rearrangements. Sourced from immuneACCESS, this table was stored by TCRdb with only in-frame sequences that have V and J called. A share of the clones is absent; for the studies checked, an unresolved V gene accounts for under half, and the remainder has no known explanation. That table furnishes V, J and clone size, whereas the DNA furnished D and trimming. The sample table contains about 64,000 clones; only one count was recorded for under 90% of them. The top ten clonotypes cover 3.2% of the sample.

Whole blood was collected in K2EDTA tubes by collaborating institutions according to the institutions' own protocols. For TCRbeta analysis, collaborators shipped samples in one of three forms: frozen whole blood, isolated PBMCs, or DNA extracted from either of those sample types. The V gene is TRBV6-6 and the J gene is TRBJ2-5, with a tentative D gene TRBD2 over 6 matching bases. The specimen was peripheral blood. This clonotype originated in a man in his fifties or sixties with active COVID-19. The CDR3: CASSYLGEVQETQYF. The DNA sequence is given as TGTGCCAGCAGTTACCTGGGGGAGGTCCAAGAGACCCAGTACTTC.